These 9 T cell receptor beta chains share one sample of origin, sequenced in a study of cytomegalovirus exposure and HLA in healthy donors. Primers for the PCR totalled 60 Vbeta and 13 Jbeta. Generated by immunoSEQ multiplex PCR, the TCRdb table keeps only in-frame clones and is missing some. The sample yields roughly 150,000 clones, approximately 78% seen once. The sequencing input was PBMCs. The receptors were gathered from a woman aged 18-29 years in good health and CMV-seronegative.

The CDR3 loop is CASSRGRDREAFF. The CDR3 DNA sequence: TGTGCCAGCAGCAGGGGGAGGGACAGGGAAGCTTTCTTT. The rearrangement uses TRBV11-2 and TRBJ1-1; 8 bases are a match to TRBD1. The V gene's germline CDR1 is SGHAT and CDR2 FQNNGV. The ends lost 5 bases at V and 8 bases at J; junction bases unmatched: 7. This CDR3 has 13 residues.

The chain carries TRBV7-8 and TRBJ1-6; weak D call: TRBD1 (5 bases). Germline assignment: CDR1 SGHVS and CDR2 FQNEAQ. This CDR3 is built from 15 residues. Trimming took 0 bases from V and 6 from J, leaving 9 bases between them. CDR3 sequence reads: CASSLAQGVNSPLHF. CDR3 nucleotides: TGTGCCAGCAGCTTAGCGCAAGGGGTTAATTCACCCCTCCACTTT.

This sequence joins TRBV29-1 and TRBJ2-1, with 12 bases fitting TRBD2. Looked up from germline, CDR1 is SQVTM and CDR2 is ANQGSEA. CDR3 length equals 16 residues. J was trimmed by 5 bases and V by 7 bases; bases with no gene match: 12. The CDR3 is CSATSGRNLPHNEQFF. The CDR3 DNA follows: TGCAGCGCTACTAGCGGGAGGAACCTTCCCCACAATGAGCAGTTCTTC.

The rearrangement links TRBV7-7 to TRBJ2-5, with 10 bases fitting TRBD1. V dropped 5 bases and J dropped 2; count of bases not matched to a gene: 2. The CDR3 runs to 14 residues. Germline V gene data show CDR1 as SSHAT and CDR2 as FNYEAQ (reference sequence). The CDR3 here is CASSRTGGQETQYF. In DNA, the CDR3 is TGTGCCAGCAGCCGGACAGGGGGGCAAGAGACCCAGTACTTC. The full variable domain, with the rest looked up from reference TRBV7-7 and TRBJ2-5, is GAGVSQSPRYKVTKRGQDVTLRCDPISSHATLYWYQQALGQGPEFLTYFNYEAQPDKSGLPSDRFSAERPEGSISTLTIQRTEQRDSAMYRCASSRTGGQETQYFGPGTRLLVL.

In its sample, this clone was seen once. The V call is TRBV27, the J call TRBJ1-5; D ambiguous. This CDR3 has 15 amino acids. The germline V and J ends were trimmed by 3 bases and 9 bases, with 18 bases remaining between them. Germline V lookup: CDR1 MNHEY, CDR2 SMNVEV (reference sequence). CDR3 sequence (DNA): TGTGCCAGCAGTTTGACTGGTGGGTTAGATCGGCCCCAGCATTTT. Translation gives CASSLTGGLDRPQHF.

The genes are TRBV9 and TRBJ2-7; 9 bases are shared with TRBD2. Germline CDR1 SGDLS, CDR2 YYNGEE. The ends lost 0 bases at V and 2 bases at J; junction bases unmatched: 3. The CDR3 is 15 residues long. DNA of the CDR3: TGTGCCAGCAGCGTAGCTAGCGGGAACGCCTACGAGCAGTACTTC. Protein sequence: CASSVASGNAYEQYF.

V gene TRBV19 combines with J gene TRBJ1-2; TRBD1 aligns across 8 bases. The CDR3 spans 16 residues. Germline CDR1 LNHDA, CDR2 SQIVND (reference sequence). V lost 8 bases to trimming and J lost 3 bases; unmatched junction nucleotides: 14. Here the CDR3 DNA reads TGTGCCAGTCGCCCAGGGGGCGCCCACATTGACTATGGCTACACCTTC. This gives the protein CASRPGGAHIDYGYTF.

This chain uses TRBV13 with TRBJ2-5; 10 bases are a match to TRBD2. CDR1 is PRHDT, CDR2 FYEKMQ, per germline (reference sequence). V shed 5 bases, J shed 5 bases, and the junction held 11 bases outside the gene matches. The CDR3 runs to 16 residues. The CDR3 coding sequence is TGTGCCAGCAGCCCCGCCCAGCGGGGGGGCCCGGAGACCCAGTACTTC. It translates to CASSPAQRGGPETQYF.

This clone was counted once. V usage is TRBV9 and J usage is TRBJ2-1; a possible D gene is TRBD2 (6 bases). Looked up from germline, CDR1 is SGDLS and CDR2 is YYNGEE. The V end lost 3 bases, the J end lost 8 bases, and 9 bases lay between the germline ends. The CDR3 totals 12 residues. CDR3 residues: CASSERDYEQFF. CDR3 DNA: TGTGCCAGCAGCGAGAGGGACTATGAGCAGTTCTTC.